This T cell receptor beta chain was recovered during a study of T cells in Graves' hyperthyroidism and ophthalmopathy. Reasons for excluding patients were uncontrolled infection, other autoimmune disease, pregnancy or lactation. With respect to this clonotype: Its antigen remains unidentified. The junction shows a germline mismatch at one end, possibly a read error.

Findings and caveats of the study: Ophthalmopathy was distinguished from stable hyperthyroidism by 13 V-J signatures. The model predicted ophthalmopathy a median around seven months before onset.

Amplified regions were TCR beta CDR3 sequences from RNA transcripts. In the first-round RT-PCR of the TCR CDR3, the HTBI primer set was used. TCRdb reanalysed the multiplex PCR reads using MiXCR and keeps one entry per CDR3 protein. The repertoire holds over 500,000 distinct CDR3 sequences, 11% to 15% seen once, with over 11% in the top ten. Sequencing was done on a sample of blood. The TCR sequence derives from a woman aged 35 to 49 with Graves' hyperthyroidism.

Here the CDR3 DNA reads TGTGCTAGTGGTCTACCGGCCCTGGGTGGAGACACCATATATTTT. Its translation: CASGLPALGGDTIYF. V usage is TRBV12-5 and J usage is TRBJ1-3; no clear D. Germline CDR1 LGHNT, CDR2 FRNRAP. The CDR3 spans 15 residues.